This T cell receptor (beta chain) came from a study of T cells in Graves' hyperthyroidism and ophthalmopathy. This clonotype has just a few counts. This CDR3 comprises 15 residues. The ends lost 6 bases at V and 1 base at J; junction bases unmatched: 3. The V gene's germline CDR1 is SGHRS and CDR2 YFSETQ. The CDR3 regions of TCR beta were amplified from RNA transcripts. HTBI primers were used for first-round RT-PCR of the TCR CDR3. Each CDR3 protein is one row after TCRdb ran MiXCR on the multiplex PCR reads. The data show approximately 330,000 distinct CDR3 sequences, roughly 23% seen once. The chain employs TRBV5-1 and TRBJ2-6, with 8 bases lining up with TRBD2. The sequence was collected from a woman aged 45-65 years with Graves' hyperthyroidism. Specimen: blood. In DNA, the CDR3 is TGCGCCAGCAATGCGGGGGGATCTGGGGCCAACGTCCTGACTTTC. It codes for CASNAGGSGANVLTF.